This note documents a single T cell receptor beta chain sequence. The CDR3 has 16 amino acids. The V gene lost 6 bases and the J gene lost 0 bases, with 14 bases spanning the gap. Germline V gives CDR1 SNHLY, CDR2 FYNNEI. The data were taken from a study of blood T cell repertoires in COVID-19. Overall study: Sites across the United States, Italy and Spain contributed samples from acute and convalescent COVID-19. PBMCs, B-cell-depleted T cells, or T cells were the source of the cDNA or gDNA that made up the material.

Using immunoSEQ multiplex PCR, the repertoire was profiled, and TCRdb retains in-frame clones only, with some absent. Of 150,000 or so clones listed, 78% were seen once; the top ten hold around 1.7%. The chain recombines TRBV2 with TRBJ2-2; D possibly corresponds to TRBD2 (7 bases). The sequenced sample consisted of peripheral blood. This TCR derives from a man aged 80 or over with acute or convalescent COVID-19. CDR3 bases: TGTGCCAGCAGATTAAGGGGGGGCGCGAACACCGGGGAGCTGTTTTTT. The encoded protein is CASRLRGGANTGELFF.